The clone carrying this T cell receptor beta chain was detected a few times. Its antigen is undetermined. The sample carries other DNA sequences with the same CDR3. Sequenced by immunoSEQ multiplex PCR; TCRdb stores in-frame clones only, minus some. This sample carries 1.5 million to 2.5 million clones, 85% to 95% of them seen once, and the ten largest clones take under 1.5%. The data originate from a study of shared clonotypes between healthy human individuals. The wider study: Researchers assigned three CD4 naive, three CD4 memory, two CD8 naive and one CD8 memory plate to each donor.

The naive CD8 fraction comprised CD45RO-negative cells positively selected for CCR7 and excluded terminally differentiated effector memory CD45RA+ cells. Every one of the donors was a Caucasian adult that lived in Nashville, Tennessee. Study results and caveats: Non-shared clonotypes had lower generation probabilities than those shared by all four donors.

In germline, CDR1 is MNHEY, CDR2 SMNVEV (reference sequence). Between the trimmed V and J ends, which lost 2 bases and 2 bases, there was a span of 7 bases. The CDR3 is made up of 13 amino acids. The sequence derives from a man aged 18 to 30 in good health. The chain couples TRBV27 to TRBJ2-7; D is uncertain. The specimen was naive CD8+ T cells sorted from blood. DNA of the CDR3: TGTGCCAGCAGTTTAACAGCTACCTACGAGCAGTACTTC. Amino acid sequence: CASSLTATYEQYF.